This T cell receptor (beta chain) was documented in a study of blood T cell repertoires in COVID-19. The table came from immunoSEQ multiplex PCR; TCRdb's copy has only in-frame clones and leaves some out. The profile shows under 300,000 clones, around 90% of them singletons. Germline CDR1 is GTSNPN and CDR2 is SVGIG (reference sequence). V was pared by 7 bases and J by 7 bases, with 11 bases between. This CDR3 is 12 amino acids long. This TCR was recovered from a man in his fifties with acute or convalescent COVID-19. V and J are TRBV30 and TRBJ1-6; D is perhaps TRBD1 (5 bases). Sequenced: peripheral blood. CDR3 nucleotides: TGTGCCTCAAGGGACTCCAATTCACCCCTCCACTTT. Its protein is CASRDSNSPLHF.